A single count supports the clone carrying this T cell receptor (beta chain). The antigen remains unidentified. The data were produced by immunoSEQ multiplex PCR, yet TCRdb's version contains in-frame clones alone and is incomplete. The table records about 39,000 clones, roughly 96% of them present only once. This sample was included in a study of graft-versus-host responses after intestinal transplantation. Study-wide context: Transplants given to recipients were multivisceral, liver-intestinal, or isolated intestinal.

Study-wide results and limits: Present in recipient marrow, GvH clones included some that appeared first in ileum or blood. Some patients had graft-donor T cell macrochimerism, and their allografts showed high graft-versus-host to host-versus-graft clonal ratios. Declining HvG levels early post-transplant were linked to peak circulating GvH clone levels.

Sequences were derived from unstimulated CD8+ T cells sorted from spleen or lymph node cells, sampled before transplant. This clonotype was obtained from a human donor who was the organ donor for an intestinal transplant.

The CDR3 coding sequence is TGTGCCAGCAGCTTAAACAGGGTAAAGACCTTTTCTGAAGCTTTCTTT. Translating gives CASSLNRVKTFSEAFF. The V gene is TRBV7-6, the J gene TRBJ1-1, with D tentatively TRBD1 (6 bases). The ends were cut back, 2 bases at V and 6 bases at J, with 19 bases in the middle. There are 16 residues in the CDR3. The V gene's germline CDR1 is SGHVS and CDR2 FNYEAQ.